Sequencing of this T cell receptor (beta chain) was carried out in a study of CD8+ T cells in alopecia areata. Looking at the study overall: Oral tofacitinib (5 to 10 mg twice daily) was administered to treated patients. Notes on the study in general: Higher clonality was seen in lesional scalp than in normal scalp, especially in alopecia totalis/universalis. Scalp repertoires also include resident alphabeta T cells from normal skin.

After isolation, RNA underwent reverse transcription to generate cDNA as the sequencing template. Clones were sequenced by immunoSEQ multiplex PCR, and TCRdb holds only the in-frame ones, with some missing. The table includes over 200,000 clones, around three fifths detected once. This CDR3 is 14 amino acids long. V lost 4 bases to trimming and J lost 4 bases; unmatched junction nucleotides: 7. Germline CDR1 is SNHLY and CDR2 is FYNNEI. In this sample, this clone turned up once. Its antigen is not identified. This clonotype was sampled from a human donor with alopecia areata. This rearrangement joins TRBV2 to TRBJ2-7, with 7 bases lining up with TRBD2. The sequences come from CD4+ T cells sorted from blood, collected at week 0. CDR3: CASSVSAGRYEQYF. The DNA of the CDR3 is TGTGCCAGCAGTGTTTCAGCGGGGAGATACGAGCAGTACTTC.